What follows is one T cell receptor beta chain and its context. The source of the sample is a study of CD8 T cells in Susac syndrome. CD8+ and CD4+ blood T cells underwent TCR beta sequencing. TEMRA cells underwent FACS enrichment and CD8+ and CD4+ T cells underwent negative isolation. Random-hexamer reverse transcription was applied to roughly 0.5 to 1 ug RNA. A multiplex approach, immunoSEQ multiplex PCR, amplified TCR beta CDR3 across 54 Vbeta and 13 Jbeta. MiXCR, run by TCRdb on the immunoSEQ multiplex PCR reads, gives a single entry per CDR3 protein. Counted here are just over 80,000 distinct CDR3 sequences, approximately 94% occurring once; the ten biggest clones make up about 0.28%. There are 12 residues in the CDR3. Trimming removed 4 bases at V and 3 bases at J, with 9 bases between. Per germline, CDR1 DFQATT and CDR2 SNEGSKA (reference sequence).

The rearrangement joins TRBV20-1 to TRBJ1-1; D possibly corresponds to TRBD1 (5 bases). The sequence was collected from a human donor in good health. Sequencing was done on a sample of CD8+ T cells from PBMCs. The DNA for the CDR3 is TGCAGTGCTAAGATGGGGGACACTGAAGCTTTCTTT. Translation gives CSAKMGDTEAFF.